Presented here are 8 T cell receptor beta chains from one specimen sequenced in a study of blood T cell repertoires in COVID-19. TCRdb's table, derived via immunoSEQ multiplex PCR, lists solely in-frame clones and lacks some. The sample holds almost 300,000 clones; nearly 90% are singletons and the top ten take around 10%. Material: peripheral blood. These receptors came from a woman aged 25-40 years with COVID-19, enrolled during active disease.

This clone was seen a few times. V is TRBV4-2 and J is TRBJ1-2, with 8 positions matching TRBD1. The CDR3 contains 17 residues. CDR1 is LGHNA, CDR2 YNFKEQ, per germline. V lost 0 bases, J lost 1 base, and 7 bases stayed unmatched. The CDR3 DNA follows: TGTGCCAGCAGCCAAGATTACACAGGGGGATTTAACTATGGCTACACCTTC. As protein: CASSQDYTGGFNYGYTF.

This clone was detected only once. The genes are TRBV28 and TRBJ2-5, with D maybe TRBD2 (5 bases). Trimming pared 10 bases from V and 4 bases from J, leaving 10 bases between. The CDR3 is 11 residues long. Germline CDR1 is MDHEN and CDR2 is SYDVKM. The CDR3 region has the DNA TGTGCCACCCGGGGTGGAGAGACCCAGTACTTC. Encoded protein: CATRGGETQYF.

CDR3 amino acids: CASSLGTSPSEQYF. The CDR3 bases are TGCGCCAGCAGTCTCGGGACTAGCCCCTCCGAGCAGTACTTC. J is TRBJ2-7 and V is TRBV4-1; the match to TRBD2 covers 9 bases. Germline trimming cut 6 bases from V and 6 bases from J; bases unmatched to any gene: 9. Germline V CDR1 and CDR2: MGHRA, YSYEKL. This CDR3 comprises 14 residues.

This clone was recorded once. This sequence joins TRBV6-4 and TRBJ1-1; 7 bases are shared with TRBD1. Germline CDR1 and CDR2: MRHNA and SNTAGT. The CDR3 covers 15 residues. Trimming removed 6 bases from V and 4 bases from J; junction bases left unmatched: 11. In nucleotides, the CDR3 is TGTGCCAGCAGGCGAGAGGGGGCGATAGGCACTGAAGCTTTCTTT. Amino acid sequence: CASRREGAIGTEAFF.

The rearrangement uses TRBV6-4 and TRBJ1-2; D is possibly TRBD1 (6 bases). The CDR3 length is 13 residues. In germline, CDR1 is MRHNA, CDR2 SNTAGT. The V end was cut by 5 bases, the J end by 7 bases, with 14 bases between. DNA for the CDR3: TGTGCCAGCAGTCCCCAGGGGTCGATTGGCTACACCTTC. Residues: CASSPQGSIGYTF.

J is TRBJ1-2 and V is TRBV5-6; D uncertain. Looked up from germline, CDR1 is SGHDT and CDR2 is YYEEEE. The CDR3 is 14 residues long. The ends were cut back, 1 base at V and 2 bases at J, with 9 bases in the middle. The CDR3 here is CASSLRPENYGYTF. The CDR3, as DNA: TGTGCCAGCAGCTTGCGACCGGAGAACTATGGCTACACCTTC.

This clone was seen a few times. V is TRBV4-1 and J is TRBJ2-7; D not certain. The CDR3 is made up of 13 amino acids. V gave up 0 bases and J gave up 4 bases, with 7 bases separating them. Germline CDR1 reads MGHRA; CDR2 reads YSYEKL. Written as DNA, the CDR3 is TGCGCCAGCAGCCAAGATGAAGCTTACGAGCAGTACTTC. Its protein product is CASSQDEAYEQYF.

V usage is TRBV7-8 and J usage is TRBJ1-2, with TRBD1 matching over 8 bases. The CDR3 has 14 amino acids. Trimming removed 8 bases from V and 3 bases from J; junction bases left unmatched: 8. Per germline, CDR1 SGHVS and CDR2 FQNEAQ. The CDR3 is CASSRGLEDYGYTF. The CDR3 DNA follows: TGTGCCAGCTCCAGGGGGCTTGAGGACTATGGCTACACCTTC.